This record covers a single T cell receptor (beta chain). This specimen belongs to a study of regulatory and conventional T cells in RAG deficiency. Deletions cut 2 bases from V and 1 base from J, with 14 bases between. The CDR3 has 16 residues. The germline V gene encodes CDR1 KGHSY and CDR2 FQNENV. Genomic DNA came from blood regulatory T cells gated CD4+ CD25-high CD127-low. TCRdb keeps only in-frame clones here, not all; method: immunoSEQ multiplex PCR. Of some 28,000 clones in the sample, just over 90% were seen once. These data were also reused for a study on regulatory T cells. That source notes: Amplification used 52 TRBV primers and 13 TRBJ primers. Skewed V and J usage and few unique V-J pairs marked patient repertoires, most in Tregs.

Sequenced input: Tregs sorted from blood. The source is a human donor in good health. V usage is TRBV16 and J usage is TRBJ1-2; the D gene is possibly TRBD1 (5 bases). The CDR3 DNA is TGTGCCAGCAGCCAACCGGGGGTGAAGGGTAACTATGGCTACACCTTC. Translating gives CASSQPGVKGNYGYTF.